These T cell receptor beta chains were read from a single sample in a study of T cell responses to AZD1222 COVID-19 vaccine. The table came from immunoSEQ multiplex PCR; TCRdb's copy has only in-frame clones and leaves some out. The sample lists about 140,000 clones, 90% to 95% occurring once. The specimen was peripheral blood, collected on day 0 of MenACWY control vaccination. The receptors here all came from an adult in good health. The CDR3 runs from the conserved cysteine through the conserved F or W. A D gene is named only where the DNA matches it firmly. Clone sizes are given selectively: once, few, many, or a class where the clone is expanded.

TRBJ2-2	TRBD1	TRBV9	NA	TGTGCCAGCAGCGTAAGAGGGACAGGCGGGGAGCTGTTTTTT	CASSVRGTGGELFF
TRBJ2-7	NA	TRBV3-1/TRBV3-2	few	TGTGCCAGCAGCCAAGATGACGGTTACTACGAGCAGTACTTC	CASSQDDGYYEQYF
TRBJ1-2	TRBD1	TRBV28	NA	TGTGCCAGCAGTCCTTCAGACAGGGGGCAGGGGTATGGCTACACCTTC	CASSPSDRGQGYGYTF
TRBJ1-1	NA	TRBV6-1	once	TGTGCCAGCAGTGAAGATGGCAGAGGTGGGACTGAAGCTTTCTTT	CASSEDGRGGTEAFF
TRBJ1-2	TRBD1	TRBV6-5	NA	TGTGCCAGCAGTAGACCCGGGACAGTCTATGGCTACACCTTC	CASSRPGTVYGYTF
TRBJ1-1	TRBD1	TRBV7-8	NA	TGTGCCAGCAGCTCCCGGACAGGTTCGGACACTGAAGCTTTCTTT	CASSSRTGSDTEAFF
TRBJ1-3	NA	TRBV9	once	TGTGCCAGCAGCGTAGGTTCCGGCTCTGGAAACACCATATATTTT	CASSVGSGSGNTIYF
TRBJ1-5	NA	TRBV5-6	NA	TGTGCCAGCAGCCTGGGGGGGTTTAGCAATCAGCCCCAGCATTTT	CASSLGGFSNQPQHF
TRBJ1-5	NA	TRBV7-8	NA	TGTGCCAGCAGCCTAGGGGGTGGAAGCAATCAGCCCCAGCATTTT	CASSLGGGSNQPQHF
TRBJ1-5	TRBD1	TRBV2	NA	TGTGCCAGCAGAAGGGACAGGGGGAGTCAGCCCCAGCATTTT	CASRRDRGSQPQHF
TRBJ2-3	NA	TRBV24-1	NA	TGTGCCACCGCATACGCATCTAGCACAGATACGCAGTATTTT	CATAYASSTDTQYF
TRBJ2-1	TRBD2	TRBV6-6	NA	TGTGCCAGCAGCCTAGCGGGGGGGAACAATGAGCAGTTCTTC	CASSLAGGNNEQFF
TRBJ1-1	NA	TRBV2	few	TGTGCCAGCAGTGGACAGTCCAACACTGAAGCTTTCTTT	CASSGQSNTEAFF
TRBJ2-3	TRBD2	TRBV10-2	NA	TGCGCCAGCAGTGAGTTGGACGGGGGGAAGCAGTATTTT	CASSELDGGKQYF
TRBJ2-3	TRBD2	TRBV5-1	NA	TGCGCCAGCAGCTTGGCCCTCTCCGGGACTAGCGGGAGGGCAGATACGCAGTATTTT	CASSLALSGTSGRADTQYF
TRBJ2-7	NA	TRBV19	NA	TGTGCCAGTAGTATAGTCGGCACGGTGACCTACGAGCAGTACTTC	CASSIVGTVTYEQYF
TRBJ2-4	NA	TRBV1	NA	TGCACCAGCATCCCCGCTCCGAAACAGGGTCAAGGGGCCAAAAACATTCAGTACTTC	CTSIPAPKQGQGAKNIQYF
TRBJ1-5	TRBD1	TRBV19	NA	TGTGCCAGTAGCACGACAGGGCAGGGCAATCAGCCCCAGCATTTT	CASSTTGQGNQPQHF
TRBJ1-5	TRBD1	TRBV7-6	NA	TGTGCCAGCAGCTTAGAAGTCTTTGACAGGGTTGAGCAGCCCCAGCATTTT	CASSLEVFDRVEQPQHF
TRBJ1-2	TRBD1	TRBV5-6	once	TGTGCCAGCAGCTTAAAGGGACAGACCTATGGCTACACCTTC	CASSLKGQTYGYTF
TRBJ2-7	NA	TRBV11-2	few	TGTGCCAGCAGTCTACAGGGAATCGATTTCTACGAGCAGTACTTC	CASSLQGIDFYEQYF
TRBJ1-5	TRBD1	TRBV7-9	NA	TGTGCCAGCAGCCCAGGGGGCAGCAATCAGCCCCAGCATTTT	CASSPGGSNQPQHF
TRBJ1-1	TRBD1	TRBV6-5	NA	TGTGCCAGCAGCCGGAGACAGGGCGAAGCTTTCTTT	CASSRRQGEAFF
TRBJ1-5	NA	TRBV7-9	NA	TGTGCCAGCAGCTTAGCAGAAGGACAGCCCCAGCATTTT	CASSLAEGQPQHF
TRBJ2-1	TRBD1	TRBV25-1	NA	TGTGCCAGCAGTGATGGACAGGGACCATACAATGAGCAGTTCTTC	CASSDGQGPYNEQFF
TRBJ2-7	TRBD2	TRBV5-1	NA	TGCGCCAGCAGCCAGGGACTAGCGGGAGGGGTCCCCTACGAGCAGTACTTC	CASSQGLAGGVPYEQYF
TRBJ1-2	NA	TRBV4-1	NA	TGCGCCAGCCGAAAGGGCGAGCAGGGCTACACCTTC	CASRKGEQGYTF
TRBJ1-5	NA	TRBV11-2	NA	TGTGCCAGCAGCTTAACAGACCATCAGCCCCAGCATTTT	CASSLTDHQPQHF
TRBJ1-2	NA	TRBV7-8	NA	TGTGCCAGCAGCTCCCCCCGGAGGGGGTTCTATGGCTACACCTTC	CASSSPRRGFYGYTF
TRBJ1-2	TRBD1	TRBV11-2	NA	TGTGCCAGCAGCTTACAGGGGGGACCTCTTGGGGGCTACACCTTC	CASSLQGGPLGGYTF
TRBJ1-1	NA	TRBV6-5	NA	TGTGCCAGTAGGTCCCCAGGGTGGACTGAAGCTTTCTTT	CASRSPGWTEAFF
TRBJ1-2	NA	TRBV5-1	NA	TGCGCCAGCAGTTCACAAACGGACGCCCAAGGCTACACCTTC	CASSSQTDAQGYTF
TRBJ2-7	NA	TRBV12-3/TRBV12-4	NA	TGTGCCAGCAGTTCAGCGACCTCCTACGAGCAGTACTTC	CASSSATSYEQYF
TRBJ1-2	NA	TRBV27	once	TGTGCCAGCAGCTCTACGCGGGGGGATACCTACACCTTC	CASSSTRGDTYTF
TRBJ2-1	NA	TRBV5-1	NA	TGCGCCAGCAGCTTCGGTAGCGGACCCTACAATGAGCAGTTCTTC	CASSFGSGPYNEQFF
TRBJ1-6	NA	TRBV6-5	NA	TGTGCCAGCAGCACTCGGGATTATAATTCACCCCTCCACTTT	CASSTRDYNSPLHF
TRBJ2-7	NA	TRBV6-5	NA	TGTGCCAGCAGGAGGGATTTCTACGAGCAGTACTTC	CASRRDFYEQYF
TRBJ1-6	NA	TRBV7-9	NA	TGTGCCAGCAGCCCCCGGGGGGGGCTTTCACCCCTCCACTTT	CASSPRGGLSPLHF
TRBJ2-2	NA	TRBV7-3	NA	TGTGCCAGCAGCTTAAAACAGAACACCGGGGAGCTGTTTTTT	CASSLKQNTGELFF
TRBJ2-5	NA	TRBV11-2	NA	TGTGCCAGCAGCTTCAGGGTTCGCCAAGAGACCCAGTACTTC	CASSFRVRQETQYF
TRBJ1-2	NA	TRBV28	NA	TGTGCCAGCAGTTTCAGAGGAAGGGGCCGACGTTTCTATGGCTACACCTTC	CASSFRGRGRRFYGYTF
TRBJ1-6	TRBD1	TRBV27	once	TGTGCCAGCAGTCCGCAGGGGACAGCCTATTCACCCCTCCACTTT	CASSPQGTAYSPLHF
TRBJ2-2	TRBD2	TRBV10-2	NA	TGCGCCAGCACCACGAGCGGGATTAACGGGGAGCTGTTTTTT	CASTTSGINGELFF
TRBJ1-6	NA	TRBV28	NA	TGTGCCAGCAGCGATTTGAATTCACCCCTCCACTTT	CASSDLNSPLHF
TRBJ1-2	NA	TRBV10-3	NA	TGTGCCATCAGTGAGTCACGCCCCGCCAGGGACCCATATGGCTACACCTTC	CAISESRPARDPYGYTF
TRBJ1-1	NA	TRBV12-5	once	TGTGCTAGTGGTTTGGGCCCCCCCAGGTTAAACACTGAAGCTTTCTTT	CASGLGPPRLNTEAFF
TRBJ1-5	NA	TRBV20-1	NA	TGCAGTGCTAGTGCAGGGCTCAATCAGCCCCAGCATTTT	CSASAGLNQPQHF
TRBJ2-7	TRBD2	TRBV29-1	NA	TGCAGCGTGAGGATGGTGGTGGCGGGGGGGAACTACGAGCAGTACTTC	CSVRMVVAGGNYEQYF
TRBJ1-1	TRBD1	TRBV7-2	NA	TGTGCCAGCAGCTCGTCAGGGGGCGCTTTCTCTGAAGCTTTCTTT	CASSSSGGAFSEAFF
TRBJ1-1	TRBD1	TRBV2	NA	TGTGCCAGCAGGGCAGGTCCAGGGGGTAGGAACACTGAAGCTTTCTTT	CASRAGPGGRNTEAFF
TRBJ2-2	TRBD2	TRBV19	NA	TGTGCCAGCCGGGGGGCTAGCGGGAGGACCGGGGAGCTGTTTTTT	CASRGASGRTGELFF
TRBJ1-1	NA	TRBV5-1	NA	TGCGCCAGCAGCTTGGGAGGGGCTGGGACTGAAGCTTTCTTT	CASSLGGAGTEAFF
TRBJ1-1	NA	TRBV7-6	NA	TGTGCCAGCAGCTTAGGACAGTTGAACACTGAAGCTTTCTTT	CASSLGQLNTEAFF
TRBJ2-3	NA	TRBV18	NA	TGTGCCAGCTCACCGGGTCTTGGAGATACGCAGTATTTT	CASSPGLGDTQYF